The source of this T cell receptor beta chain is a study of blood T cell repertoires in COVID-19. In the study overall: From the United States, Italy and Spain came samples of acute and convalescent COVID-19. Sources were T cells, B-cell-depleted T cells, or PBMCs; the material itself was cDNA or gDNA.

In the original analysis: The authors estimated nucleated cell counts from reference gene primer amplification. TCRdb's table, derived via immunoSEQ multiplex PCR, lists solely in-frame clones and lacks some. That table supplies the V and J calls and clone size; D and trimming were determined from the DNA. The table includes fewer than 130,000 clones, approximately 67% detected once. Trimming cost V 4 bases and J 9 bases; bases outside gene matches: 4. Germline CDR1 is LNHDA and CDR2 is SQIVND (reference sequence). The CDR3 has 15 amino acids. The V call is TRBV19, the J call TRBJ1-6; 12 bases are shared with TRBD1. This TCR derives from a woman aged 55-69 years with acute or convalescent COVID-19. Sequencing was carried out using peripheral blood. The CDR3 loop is CASSSRDRGRSPLHF. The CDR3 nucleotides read TGTGCCAGTAGTAGTCGGGACAGGGGGCGTTCACCCCTCCACTTT. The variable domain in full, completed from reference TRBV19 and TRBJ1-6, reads DGGITQSPKYLFRKEGQNVTLSCEQNLNHDAMYWYRQDPGQGLRLIYYSQIVNDFQKGDIAEGYSVSREKKESFPLTVTSAQKNPTAFYLCASSSRDRGRSPLHFGNGTRLTVT.